This T cell receptor beta chain was found in a study of T-cell memory formation after mild COVID-19. Study-wide results and caveats: Clones contracting over day 15 to 85 were CD4/CD8 balanced, with later expanders leaning CD4+. Largely, contracting CD4+ clones fell within CM and EM, and contracting CD8+ clones within EMRA. Several responding clones turned up in pre-infection memory, indicating that cross-reactive memory may have taken part.

This clonotype was observed a handful of times. Its antigen is unidentified. This CDR3 comprises 16 residues. The germline V gene encodes CDR1 SGHRS and CDR2 YFSETQ. V lost 4 bases to trimming and J lost 0 bases, with 17 bases between them. Constant-segment primers and 5'RACE yielded cDNA libraries for TCR alpha and TCR beta, each carrying sample barcodes and UMIs. TCRdb fed the 5' RACE reads into MiXCR, producing one record per CDR3 protein. Counted here are 150,000 to 200,000 distinct CDR3 sequences, approximately 16% occurring once; the ten biggest clones make up just over 2%. This sequence originates from an adult woman who had mild COVID-19 (a few samples of this study predate the infection). Cell type and time point are not known. The sample taken for sequencing was PBMCs or a T cell subset sorted from them (not recorded which). The genes are TRBV5-1 and TRBJ2-7; the D gene could be TRBD1 or TRBD2 (5 bases each). CDR3: CASSKEPGRVSYEQYF. CDR3 coding DNA: TGCGCCAGCAGCAAAGAACCGGGACGCGTCTCCTACGAGCAGTACTTC. Looking up the rest from reference TRBV5-1 and TRBJ2-7 gives the full variable domain: KAGVTQTPRYLIKTRGQQVTLSCSPISGHRSVSWYQQTPGQGLQFLFEYFSETQRNKGNFPGRFSGRQFSNSRSEMNVSTLELGDSALYLCASSKEPGRVSYEQYFGPGTRLTVT.